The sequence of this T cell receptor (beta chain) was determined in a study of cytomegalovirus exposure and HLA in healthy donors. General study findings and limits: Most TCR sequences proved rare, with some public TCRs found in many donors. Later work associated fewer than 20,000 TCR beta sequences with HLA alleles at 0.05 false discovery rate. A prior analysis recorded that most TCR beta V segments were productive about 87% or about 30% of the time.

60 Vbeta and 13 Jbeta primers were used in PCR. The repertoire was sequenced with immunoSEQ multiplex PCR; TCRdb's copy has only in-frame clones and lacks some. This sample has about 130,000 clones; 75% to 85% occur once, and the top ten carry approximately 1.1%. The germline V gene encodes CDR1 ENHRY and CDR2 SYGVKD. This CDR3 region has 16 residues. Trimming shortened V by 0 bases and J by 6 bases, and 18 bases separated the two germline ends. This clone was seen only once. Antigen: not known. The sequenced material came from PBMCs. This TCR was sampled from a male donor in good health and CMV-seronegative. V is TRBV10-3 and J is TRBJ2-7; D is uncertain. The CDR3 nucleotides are TGTGCCATCAGTGAGTCTCGAGCCAGGAACCCCGGCGAGCAGTACTTC. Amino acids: CAISESRARNPGEQYF.